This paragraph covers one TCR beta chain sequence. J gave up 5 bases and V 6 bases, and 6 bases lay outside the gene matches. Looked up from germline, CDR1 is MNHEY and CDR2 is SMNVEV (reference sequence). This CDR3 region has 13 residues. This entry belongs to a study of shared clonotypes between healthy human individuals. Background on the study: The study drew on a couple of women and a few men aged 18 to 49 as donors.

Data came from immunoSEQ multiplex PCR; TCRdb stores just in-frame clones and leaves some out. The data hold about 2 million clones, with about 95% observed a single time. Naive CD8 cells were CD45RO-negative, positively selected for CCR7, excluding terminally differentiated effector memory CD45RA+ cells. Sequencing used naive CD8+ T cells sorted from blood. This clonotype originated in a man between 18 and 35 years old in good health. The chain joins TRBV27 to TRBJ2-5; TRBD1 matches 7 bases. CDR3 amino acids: CASRKQGWETQYF. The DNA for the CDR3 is TGTGCCAGCAGAAAACAGGGGTGGGAGACCCAGTACTTC.